The T cell receptor beta chain under discussion was sequenced for a study of cytotoxic CD8 clonotypes in ibrutinib-treated CLL. Germline CDR1 SQVTM, CDR2 ANQGSEA. The CDR3 runs to 13 residues. V dropped 4 bases and J dropped 3 bases, with 9 bases sitting between them. Using immunoSEQ multiplex PCR, the repertoire was profiled, and TCRdb retains in-frame clones only, with some absent. The sample has around 250,000 clones, 70% seen once. V usage is TRBV29-1 and J usage is TRBJ2-2; no definite D call. The sequence came from a human donor with chronic lymphocytic leukemia. Material: PBMCs, obtained after 24 months of ibrutinib treatment. The CDR3 sequence: CSVVSGYTGELFF. CDR3 DNA sequence: TGCAGCGTTGTGTCGGGCTACACCGGGGAGCTGTTTTTT.